The 32 T cell receptor beta chains presented below share a single source sample, sequenced in a study of regulatory T cells in long-lasting Graves disease. Construction of TCR beta libraries relied on iRepertoire HTBI primers and on Arm-PCR targeting CDR3 regions. TCRdb reprocessed the multiplex PCR reads with MiXCR, giving one entry per CDR3 protein. The sample gives approximately 470,000 distinct CDR3 sequences, 15% to 20% of which show up once; 9% to 15% is in the top ten. Regarding time point: newly diagnosed GD, antithyroid drugs for less than 3 months. RNA from PBMCs was the source of the TCR library. These data were also reused for a study on T cells in Graves' hyperthyroidism and ophthalmopathy.

The specimen was peripheral blood mononuclear cells (PBMCs), collected at new diagnosis, from a patient treated with antithyroid drugs. These receptors were taken from a middle-aged man with Graves disease.

The table lists this clonotype with a few counts. The V gene is TRBV6-2 or TRBV6-3, the J gene TRBJ2-7; 8 bases are a match to TRBD2. The CDR3 extends over 15 amino acids. The germline CDR1 and CDR2 sequences are MNHEY and SVGEGT. The V and J ends lost 5 bases and 2 bases, in that order; junction bases with no gene match: 8. The CDR3 sequence is CASSPPDGRAYEQYF. In DNA, the CDR3 is TGTGCCAGCAGTCCCCCGGACGGGAGGGCCTACGAGCAGTACTTC.

The chain couples TRBV5-1 to TRBJ2-7; D is unresolved. Per the germline V gene, CDR1 is SGHRS and CDR2 is YFSETQ. Trimming removed 4 bases from V and 5 bases from J, with 16 bases in between. The CDR3 has 14 residues. DNA for the CDR3: TGCGCCAGCAGCAAGGCGGCCTCAAGGGACGAGCAGTACTTC. Translated: CASSKAASRDEQYF.

Worth noting for this clonotype: This may come from a read error, since a much larger clone is one base off. The rearrangement joins TRBV5-1 to TRBJ2-1, with 10 bases fitting TRBD1. Looked up from germline, CDR1 is SGHRS and CDR2 is YFSETQ. CDR3 length: 17 residues. As DNA, the CDR3 is TGCGCCAGCAGCGCCCCCAGGACAGGGGGACCCTACAATGAGCAGTCCTTC. It translates to CASSAPRTGGPYNEQSF.

This clonotype was picked up many times. The V call is TRBV27, the J call TRBJ2-6; the D call may be TRBD1 or TRBD2 (5 bases each). This CDR3 contains 20 residues. Trimming shortened V by 3 bases and J by 0 bases, and 21 bases separated the two germline ends. Looked up from germline, CDR1 is MNHEY and CDR2 is SMNVEV (reference sequence). The CDR3 reads CASSLRGSGGVGSGANVLTF. CDR3 nucleotides: TGTGCCAGCAGTTTGCGCGGAAGTGGGGGTGTCGGCTCTGGGGCCAACGTCCTGACTTTC.

The chain employs TRBV4-2 and TRBJ2-1; no definite D call. Trimming pared 0 bases from V and 6 bases from J, leaving 9 bases between. CDR3 length: 14 amino acids. Looked up from germline, CDR1 is LGHNA and CDR2 is YNFKEQ. CDR3 sequence (DNA): TGTGCCAGCAGCCAAGAAGCGACTGGCAATGAGCAGTTCTTC. Amino acids: CASSQEATGNEQFF.

The table lists this clonotype with a few counts. The gene calls are TRBV20-1 and TRBJ2-4; D possibly corresponds to TRBD2 (5 bases). V lost 3 bases to trimming and J lost 1 base, with 16 bases between them. The CDR3 has 16 amino acids. CDR1 is DFQATT and CDR2 is SNEGSKA in the germline V gene (reference sequence). DNA for the CDR3: TGCAGTGCTAGGGAGGATGGGGTTGGGGCCAAAAACATTCAGTACTTC. It encodes CSAREDGVGAKNIQYF.

J is TRBJ2-2 and V is TRBV20-1; 16 nucleotides line up with TRBD2. Germline V CDR1 and CDR2: DFQATT, SNEGSKA (reference sequence). The CDR3 consists of 15 residues. Trimming removed 6 bases from V and 5 bases from J; junction bases left unmatched: 3. CDR3 DNA sequence: TGCAGTGCACTGGGACTAGCGGGAGGGACCGGGGAGCTGTTTTTT. It specifies CSALGLAGGTGELFF.

This clonotype was recorded at least ten times. The chain is built from TRBV28 and TRBJ2-6; D is undetermined. CDR3 size: 15 residues. V lost 4 bases and J lost 2, with 9 bases in between. Germline loops: CDR1 MDHEN, CDR2 SYDVKM. The DNA for the CDR3 is TGTGCCAGCAGTTCCCTCCTCCCTGGGGCCAACGTCCTGACTTTC. It encodes CASSSLLPGANVLTF.

J is TRBJ1-5 and V is TRBV20-1, with a weak D call TRBD1 (5 bases). Germline V gene lookup returns CDR1 DFQATT and CDR2 SNEGSKA (reference sequence). The CDR3 covers 14 residues. Trimming pared 3 bases from V and 7 bases from J, leaving 16 bases between. The CDR3 coding sequence is TGCAGTGCTAGGCAGGGAGCGTTCGAACAGCCCCAGCATTTT. This gives the protein CSARQGAFEQPQHF.

There are many counts of this clonotype. The gene calls are TRBV2 and TRBJ1-1; D unresolved. V was clipped by 7 bases and J by 1 base, with 13 bases between them. This CDR3 comprises 14 residues. CDR1 and CDR2 from the germline V gene are SNHLY and FYNNEI. CDR3 residues: CASTVEGSNTEAFF. DNA for the CDR3: TGTGCCAGCACGGTTGAGGGCTCGAACACTGAAGCTTTCTTT.

This clonotype has at least ten counts. The gene calls are TRBV11-2 and TRBJ2-7, with D hard to call. V lost 1 base to trimming and J lost 2 bases, with 9 bases between them. Germline V lookup: CDR1 SGHAT, CDR2 FQNNGV. The CDR3 is made up of 14 amino acids. The CDR3 region has the DNA TGTGCCAGCAGCTTAGGGGCCCAACCCTACGAGCAGTACTTC. It is translated as CASSLGAQPYEQYF.

This clonotype was picked up many times. Relative to the germline gene, one junction end is altered; a read error may explain this. The V gene is TRBV5-1, the J gene TRBJ1-2; a weak D match, TRBD1 (6 bases). Germline assignment: CDR1 SGHRS and CDR2 YFSETQ. This CDR3 has 13 amino acids. CDR3 residues: CASSTGTNYGYTF. The CDR3 DNA sequence: TGTGCCAGCAGCACCGGGACAAATTATGGCTACACCTTC.

At least ten counts were recorded for this clonotype. The chain uses TRBV5-1 and TRBJ2-1; D is perhaps TRBD2 (6 bases). The CDR3 covers 14 residues. CDR1 is SGHRS, CDR2 YFSETQ, per germline. Trimming took off 7 bases at V and 5 bases at J, with 16 bases between the two ends. The CDR3 spells CASYPGGTNNEQFF. CDR3 DNA: TGCGCCAGCTATCCCGGCGGGACCAACAATGAGCAGTTCTTC.

This clonotype was counted at least ten times. The gene calls are TRBV6-1 and TRBJ2-7, with D possibly TRBD2 on 6 matching bases. Germline V gives CDR1 MNHNS, CDR2 SASEGT. This CDR3 has 16 amino acids. The ends were cut back, 7 bases at V and 2 bases at J, with 21 bases in the middle. The CDR3 nucleotides read TGTGCCAGCACCCTACGAGGAGGGGTCCGCACCTACGAGCAGTACTTC. It codes for CASTLRGGVRTYEQYF.

The J gene is TRBJ2-7, the V gene TRBV28, with 7 nucleotides matching TRBD2. This CDR3 has 16 residues. CDR1 and CDR2 (germline): MDHEN, SYDVKM. J gave up 0 bases and V 6 bases, and 11 bases lay outside the gene matches. The CDR3 region is CASRSFLAVDSYEQYF. For the CDR3, the DNA is TGTGCCAGCAGGAGCTTTCTAGCGGTTGACTCCTACGAGCAGTACTTC. Complete variable domain (other parts from reference TRBV28 and TRBJ2-7): DVKVTQSSRYLVKRTGEKVFLECVQDMDHENMFWYRQDPGLGLRLIYFSYDVKMKEKGDIPEGYSVSREKKERFSLILESASTNQTSMYLCASRSFLAVDSYEQYFGPGTRLTVT.

This clonotype has at least ten counts. V and J are TRBV5-1 and TRBJ2-3, with D possibly being TRBD1 (6 bases). Deletions cut 1 base from V and 3 bases from J, with 15 bases between. The CDR3 has 16 amino acids. Germline CDR1 and CDR2: SGHRS and YFSETQ. CDR3 nucleotide sequence: TGCGCCAGCAGCTTGCGGGACATCAGAGGGACAGATACGCAGTATTTT. Amino acid sequence: CASSLRDIRGTDTQYF.

This clonotype occurred a few times. This chain's CDR3 is CAINPSSTDTQYF. In DNA form, the CDR3 reads TGTGCCATCAATCCCTCTAGCACAGATACGCAGTATTTT. The chain carries TRBV10-3 and TRBJ2-3; D unclear. Germline CDR1 ENHRY, CDR2 SYGVKD. With 7 bases removed from V and 0 bases from J, the gap between germline ends came to 8 bases. This CDR3 has 13 residues.

The gene calls are TRBV30 and TRBJ2-2, with D possibly TRBD2 on 7 matching bases. Per the germline V gene, CDR1 is GTSNPN and CDR2 is SVGIG (reference sequence). The CDR3 extends over 15 amino acids. With 2 bases removed from V and 6 bases from J, the gap between germline ends came to 16 bases. CDR3 loop: CAWSIGEGVSGELFF. The CDR3 nucleotides are TGTGCCTGGAGTATTGGGGAGGGGGTATCCGGGGAGCTGTTTTTT.

V gene TRBV7-6 combines with J gene TRBJ2-7; D gene unclear. Germline-derived CDR1 and CDR2 are SGHVS and FNYEAQ. The length of the CDR3 is 12 residues. The V end was cut by 5 bases, the J end by 7 bases, with 12 bases between. For the CDR3, the DNA is TGTGCCAGCAGCCGGCCTAATGGGGAGCAGTACTTC. The encoded protein is CASSRPNGEQYF. Full variable domain (remainder filled in from reference TRBV7-6 and TRBJ2-7): GAGVSQSPRYKVTKRGQDVALRCDPISGHVSLYWYRQALGQGPEFLTYFNYEAQQDKSGLPNDRFSAERPEGSISTLTIQRTEQRDSAMYRCASSRPNGEQYFGPGTRLTVT.

The V and J genes are TRBV30 and TRBJ2-1, with 11 nucleotides matching TRBD2. This CDR3 contains 17 residues. Germline values: CDR1 GTSNPN, CDR2 SVGIG (reference sequence). The junction had 9 bases not matched to a gene; V was cut back by 3 bases and J by 2 bases. CDR3 residues: CAWSNSELAGAYNEQFF. CDR3 coding DNA: TGTGCCTGGAGCAACTCCGAACTAGCGGGAGCCTACAATGAGCAGTTCTTC.

The chain is built from TRBV20-1 and TRBJ2-1, with 10 bases matching TRBD2. Germline-derived CDR1 and CDR2 are DFQATT and SNEGSKA (reference sequence). The CDR3 has 14 residues. The trim removed 5 bases at V and 5 bases at J, leaving 6 bases unmatched. CDR3 nucleotide sequence: TGCAGTGCTTCGAGCGGGAGGGGGCACAATGAGCAGTTCTTC. This codes for CSASSGRGHNEQFF.

This clonotype has a handful of counts. The gene calls are TRBV12-5 and TRBJ1-1, with D unresolved. Trimming stripped 6 bases from V and 1 base from J, with 21 bases between. This CDR3 contains 17 residues. Germline assignment: CDR1 LGHNT and CDR2 FRNRAP. The CDR3 bases are TGTGCTAGTGGCATCCAGATTAAGGAATTGGGGAACACTGAAGCTTTCTTT. This gives the protein CASGIQIKELGNTEAFF.

The CDR3 sequence is CASRGQRDSNQPQHF. CDR3 bases: TGTGCCAGTAGGGGGCAGAGGGATAGCAATCAGCCCCAGCATTTT. The chain joins TRBV19 to TRBJ1-5, with a weak D call TRBD1 (5 bases). Trimming pared 6 bases from V and 0 bases from J, leaving 12 bases between. Germline V gene data show CDR1 as LNHDA and CDR2 as SQIVND (reference sequence). This CDR3 contains 15 residues.

This sequence joins TRBV19 and TRBJ2-2; 7 bases agree with TRBD1. J was trimmed by 0 bases and V by 4 bases; bases with no gene match: 2. Germline V gives CDR1 LNHDA, CDR2 SQIVND (reference sequence). The CDR3 length is 15 residues. The CDR3: CASSKGASNTGELFF. The CDR3 bases are TGTGCCAGTAGTAAGGGGGCTTCGAACACCGGGGAGCTGTTTTTT. Combining the CDR3 with reference TRBV19 and TRBJ2-2 gives the whole variable domain DGGITQSPKYLFRKEGQNVTLSCEQNLNHDAMYWYRQDPGQGLRLIYYSQIVNDFQKGDIAEGYSVSREKKESFPLTVTSAQKNPTAFYLCASSKGASNTGELFFGEGSRLTVL.

J is TRBJ2-3 and V is TRBV27; 15 bases map to TRBD2. Germline-derived CDR1 and CDR2 are MNHEY and SMNVEV (reference sequence). With V trimmed by 2 bases and J by 4 bases, 13 bases remained unmatched. The CDR3 sequence is 20 residues long. CDR3 nucleotides: TGTGCCAGCAGTTTAGTGGGACTAGCGGGAGGTCGGGAAACCGCAGATACGCAGTATTTT. This gives the protein CASSLVGLAGGRETADTQYF.

This clonotype was seen ten or more times. The V call is TRBV27, the J call TRBJ1-4, with D maybe TRBD1 (5 bases). The CDR3 totals 14 residues. Trimming cost V 10 bases and J 0 bases, with 12 bases left between them. Germline CDR1 reads MNHEY; CDR2 reads SMNVEV (reference sequence). DNA for the CDR3: TGTGCCACCTCCGGGGCCGCAACTAATGAAAAACTGTTTTTT. Translated: CATSGAATNEKLFF.

This clonotype was counted between two and nine times. The V and J genes are TRBV12-3 or TRBV12-4 and TRBJ2-7; a weak D match, TRBD2 (6 bases). Trimming took off 8 bases at V and 12 bases at J, with 17 bases between the two ends. CDR3 size: 11 residues. The CDR3 DNA reads as TGTGCCAGCTCCCGGGACTTCTTTCGGTACTTC. It specifies CASSRDFFRYF.

In the case of this clonotype: A much larger clone differs from this one at a single base, so this may be a read error. V is TRBV2 and J is TRBJ1-1; D ambiguous. Per the germline V gene, CDR1 is SNHLY and CDR2 is FYNNEI. This CDR3 has 13 amino acids. The CDR3 here is CVSRRQMNTEAFF. CDR3 DNA: TGTGTCAGCAGACGGCAGATGAACACTGAAGCTTTCTTT.

Note on this clonotype: A far larger clone is only one base removed, so a read error is likely. The chain employs TRBV28 and TRBJ2-7; 8 nucleotides line up with TRBD2. Trimming cost V 2 bases and J 7 bases; bases outside gene matches: 10. CDR3 length: 15 residues. Germline CDR1 reads MDHEN; CDR2 reads SYDVKM. The CDR3, as DNA: TGTGCCAGCAGTTTAACGGGAGGGACCTCTCAAGAGCAGTACTTC. Protein: CASSLTGGTSQEQYF.

There are a few counts of this clonotype. The chain carries TRBV3-1 and TRBJ2-1, with D unclear. The germline V gene encodes CDR1 LGHDT and CDR2 YNNKEL (reference sequence). Trimming cost V 7 bases and J 5 bases, with 6 bases left between them. The CDR3 length is 11 residues. Here the CDR3 DNA reads TGTGCCAGCACCTACAACAATGAGCAGTTCTTC. Its translation is CASTYNNEQFF.

This clonotype was seen ten or more times. The chain employs TRBV28 and TRBJ1-1; TRBD1 aligns across 7 bases. Per the germline V gene, CDR1 is MDHEN and CDR2 is SYDVKM. Germline trimming cut 3 bases from V and 0 bases from J; bases unmatched to any gene: 10. The CDR3 contains 17 residues. The chain's CDR3 is CASSLARYRGLNTEAFF. The CDR3, as DNA: TGTGCCAGCAGTTTGGCCCGTTACAGGGGCCTGAACACTGAAGCTTTCTTT.

The chain combines TRBV18 with TRBJ1-1; D remains unclear. Germline loops: CDR1 KGHSH, CDR2 LQKENI. This CDR3 is built from 13 residues. Trimming shortened V by 4 bases and J by 3 bases, and 9 bases separated the two germline ends. CDR3 residues: CASSLTADTEAFF. DNA for the CDR3: TGTGCCAGCTCACTCACTGCGGACACTGAAGCTTTCTTT.